Below are 15 T cell receptor beta chains sequenced from a single sample in a study of OX40 agonist ivuxolimab in advanced cancers. Clones were read by immunoSEQ multiplex PCR, and TCRdb kept only the in-frame ones, dropping some. Here the sample spans 37,000 or so clones, about 85% being singletons. Sequences were derived from CD4+ or CD8+ T cells sorted from blood, sampled in a trial of the OX40 agonist ivuxolimab. The receptors stem from an adult with an advanced solid tumor such as melanoma, head and neck, liver or kidney cancer.

This clone has just one count. V and J are TRBV7-9 and TRBJ1-1; D possibly corresponds to TRBD1 (5 bases). The length of the CDR3 is 12 residues. Germline CDR1 is SEHNR and CDR2 is FQNEAQ (reference sequence). Trimming pared 4 bases from V and 4 bases from J, leaving 7 bases between. The CDR3 here is CASSYGGTEAFF. The DNA for the CDR3 is TGTGCCAGCAGCTATGGGGGCACTGAAGCTTTCTTT.

The chain joins TRBV11-3 to TRBJ1-5, with a tentative D call TRBD1 (6 bases). Germline V gene sequence: CDR1 SGHNT, CDR2 YENEEA. With 3 bases removed from V and 3 bases from J, the gap between germline ends came to 18 bases. The CDR3 sequence is 17 residues long. In DNA, the CDR3 is TGTGCCAGCAGCTTCCCTTATCCGGACAGATTCAATCAGCCCCAGCATTTT. Its protein product is CASSFPYPDRFNQPQHF.

V gene TRBV11-2 combines with J gene TRBJ1-6; 7 nucleotides line up with TRBD1. This CDR3 has 16 residues. CDR1 and CDR2 from the germline V gene are SGHAT and FQNNGV. Trimming took 4 bases from V and 6 from J; bases not matched to a gene: 9. The CDR3 nucleotides are TGTGCCAGCAGCTCGGCCGGGACAGAGAGTAATTCACCCCTCCACTTT. It codes for CASSSAGTESNSPLHF.

This chain connects TRBV27 to TRBJ2-1; D may be TRBD2 (6 bases). Germline CDR1 reads MNHEY; CDR2 reads SMNVEV (reference sequence). V was cut by 0 bases and J by 6 bases, with 6 bases left in between. The CDR3 has 13 amino acids. The CDR3 DNA sequence: TGTGCCAGCAGTTTATCGGAGGGCAATGAGCAGTTCTTC. This encodes CASSLSEGNEQFF.

The rearrangement uses TRBV5-1 and TRBJ1-2, with D unclear. There are 13 residues in the CDR3. Between the trimmed V and J ends, which lost 1 base and 5 bases, there was a span of 9 bases. Per the germline V gene, CDR1 is SGHRS and CDR2 is YFSETQ. The CDR3 nucleotides are TGCGCCAGCAGCTTGTATGTAGGTTATGGCTACACCTTC. It translates to CASSLYVGYGYTF.

The chain has TRBV5-1 and TRBJ2-7; D is ambiguous. Germline V gene lookup returns CDR1 SGHRS and CDR2 YFSETQ. V shed 0 bases and J shed 0 bases, with 7 bases lying between them. This CDR3 spans 14 amino acids. The CDR3 region has the DNA TGCGCCAGCAGCTTGGAACTGGACTCCTACGAGCAGTACTTC. It translates to CASSLELDSYEQYF.

This clone was detected only once. The chain joins TRBV15 to TRBJ2-5; TRBD2 is a possible D gene (6 bases). Germline-derived CDR1 and CDR2 are LNHNV and YYDKDF (reference sequence). The V gene lost 6 bases and the J gene lost 2 bases, with 7 bases spanning the gap. This CDR3 comprises 12 residues. DNA of the CDR3: TGTGCCACCAGGGGGGGACAAGAGACCCAGTACTTC. Its protein is CATRGGQETQYF.

This clone has just a few counts. This chain links TRBV7-8 with TRBJ2-7, with 9 bases that match TRBD2. The CDR3 has 16 amino acids. Germline V gene data show CDR1 as SGHVS and CDR2 as FQNEAQ. V shed 5 bases, J shed 4 bases, and the junction held 12 bases outside the gene matches. In DNA, the CDR3 is TGTGCCAGCAGCCCCGTCGGTAGCGGGGGAGTATACGAGCAGTACTTC. It specifies CASSPVGSGGVYEQYF.

In this sample, this clone is medium-sized. This CDR3 is also generated by other DNA sequences in the sample. This chain uses TRBV7-9 with TRBJ2-7; perhaps TRBD2 as D (5 bases). Germline V lookup: CDR1 SEHNR, CDR2 FQNEAQ (reference sequence). There are 12 residues in the CDR3. V was shortened by 5 bases and J by 5 bases, with 10 bases between the two germline ends. In DNA, the CDR3 is TGTGCCAGCAGCGGCCTGAGGGACGAGCAGTACTTC. This codes for CASSGLRDEQYF.

The rearrangement uses TRBV4-1 and TRBJ1-6; perhaps TRBD1 as D (5 bases). Germline CDR1 MGHRA, CDR2 YSYEKL. Trimming left V 0 bases short and J 8 bases short, with 11 bases between. This CDR3 has 15 amino acids. The CDR3 here is CASSQDQGPDSPLHF. The CDR3 DNA follows: TGCGCCAGCAGCCAAGATCAGGGACCGGATTCACCCCTCCACTTT.

J is TRBJ1-2 and V is TRBV16, with D unclear. The V end was cut by 0 bases, the J end by 4 bases, with 15 bases between. CDR3 size: 16 residues. Germline loops: CDR1 KGHSY, CDR2 FQNENV. CDR3 DNA: TGTGCCAGCAGCCAATCCGAGCGAATACTTAGCTATGGCTACACCTTC. This codes for CASSQSERILSYGYTF.

The chain recombines TRBV19 with TRBJ2-1; 13 nucleotides line up with TRBD2. Trimming took 5 bases from V and 7 from J; bases not matched to a gene: 5. Germline-derived CDR1 and CDR2 are LNHDA and SQIVND (reference sequence). The CDR3 spans 15 residues. CDR3 sequence reads: CASSSGTSGVNEQFF. The CDR3 DNA is TGTGCCAGTAGTTCCGGGACTAGCGGGGTTAATGAGCAGTTCTTC. Full variable domain (outside the CDR3, taken from reference TRBV19 and TRBJ2-1): DGGITQSPKYLFRKEGQNVTLSCEQNLNHDAMYWYRQDPGQGLRLIYYSQIVNDFQKGDIAEGYSVSREKKESFPLTVTSAQKNPTAFYLCASSSGTSGVNEQFFGPGTRLTVL.

The rearrangement joins TRBV10-2 to TRBJ1-2, with D maybe TRBD1 (5 bases). V lost 0 bases, J lost 6 bases, and 11 bases lay in between. This CDR3 has 14 residues. Germline CDR1 is WSHSY and CDR2 is SAAADI. This chain's CDR3 is CASSESPQGNGYTF. CDR3 DNA sequence: TGCGCCAGCAGTGAGTCGCCCCAGGGAAATGGCTACACCTTC.

V is TRBV27 and J is TRBJ2-7; 12 positions match TRBD2. V dropped 5 bases and J dropped 5; count of bases not matched to a gene: 7. CDR1 is MNHEY and CDR2 is SMNVEV in the germline V gene (reference sequence). CDR3 length equals 15 residues. The CDR3: CASSRTSGILDEQYF. The CDR3 nucleotides are TGTGCCAGCAGTCGGACTAGCGGGATCCTAGACGAGCAGTACTTC.

V gene TRBV29-1 combines with J gene TRBJ2-7; 12 bases align to TRBD2. Trimming at V came to 4 bases and at J to 4 bases, leaving 5 bases not matched to a gene. CDR1 and CDR2 (germline): SQVTM, ANQGSEA. The CDR3 is made up of 14 amino acids. CDR3 coding DNA: TGCAGCGTTGCGACTAGCGGGAGTGGGTACGAGCAGTACTTC. This gives the protein CSVATSGSGYEQYF.